A selection of T cell receptor beta chains follows, all from one sample in a study of blood T cell repertoires in COVID-19. The repertoire was sequenced with immunoSEQ multiplex PCR; TCRdb's copy has only in-frame clones and lacks some. The table shows roughly 330,000 clones, with about nine tenths occurring only once. The specimen sequenced was peripheral blood. The receptors originated from a man aged 25-45 years with COVID-19, enrolled during active disease. Both conserved end residues are part of each CDR3. D genes are given only for firm matches. Part of the rows lack a size; the others show once, few, many or a class for expanded clones.

TRBV27	TRBJ2-7	.	.	CASSLKSRVGDEQYF	TGTGCCAGCAGTTTAAAATCCAGGGTAGGCGACGAGCAGTACTTC
TRBV11-3	TRBJ2-5	.	TRBD1	CASSPQGQIQETQYF	TGTGCCAGCAGCCCACAGGGACAGATCCAAGAGACCCAGTACTTC
TRBV7-9	TRBJ2-1	.	.	CASSGLGASYNEQFF	TGTGCCAGCAGCGGGCTGGGGGCCTCCTACAATGAGCAGTTCTTC
TRBV4-3	TRBJ1-1	.	.	CASSHAISGVVTEAFF	TGCGCCAGCAGCCATGCCATATCAGGGGTTGTCACTGAAGCTTTCTTT
TRBV3-1/TRBV3-2	TRBJ1-6	.	TRBD1	CASSQWLQGFLDSPLHF	TGTGCCAGCAGCCAATGGCTACAGGGGTTTCTAGATTCACCCCTCCACTTT
TRBV18	TRBJ2-6	.	.	CASSPPSLGASGRGANVLTF	TGTGCCAGCTCACCACCGAGCTTGGGGGCCTCCGGGCGAGGGGCCAACGTCCTGACTTTC
TRBV7-2	TRBJ2-7	few	TRBD2	CASSLVVAGYEQYF	TGTGCCAGCAGCTTAGTGGTAGCGGGGTACGAGCAGTACTTC
TRBV28	TRBJ2-1	.	.	CASSTHQGPKNEQFF	TGTGCCAGCAGTACACATCAGGGTCCAAAGAATGAGCAGTTCTTC
TRBV9	TRBJ2-6	.	TRBD2	CASSVISGAISGANVLTF	TGTGCCAGCAGCGTAATTAGCGGGGCTATCTCTGGGGCCAACGTCCTGACTTTC
TRBV7-9	TRBJ2-1	.	TRBD2	CASSFPRGGGLYNEQFF	TGTGCCAGCAGCTTCCCCCGGGGGGGAGGCCTCTACAATGAGCAGTTCTTC
TRBV27	TRBJ2-7	.	TRBD1	CASRGWDSNYEQYF	TGTGCCAGCCGGGGCTGGGACAGCAACTACGAGCAGTACTTC
TRBV12-3/TRBV12-4	TRBJ2-1	few	.	CASSLDRQDEQFF	TGTGCCAGCAGTCTCGACAGACAGGATGAGCAGTTCTTC
TRBV5-1	TRBJ2-7	.	TRBD1	CASSPGTGNYEQYF	TGCGCCAGCAGCCCCGGGACAGGGAACTACGAGCAGTACTTC
TRBV12-3/TRBV12-4	TRBJ1-2	.	.	CASSQGTYGYTF	TGTGCCAGCAGTCAGGGCACCTATGGCTACACCTTC
TRBV18	TRBJ1-2	many	.	CASSGRQLGHGYTF	TGTGCCAGCTCAGGCCGACAGTTGGGGCATGGCTACACCTTC
TRBV7-6	TRBJ2-5	.	.	CASSPGETQYF	TGTGCCAGCAGCCCCGGGGAGACCCAGTACTTC
TRBV24-1	TRBJ2-7	few	TRBD1	CATSEGGTGGLDEQYF	TGTGCCACCAGTGAGGGGGGGACAGGGGGCCTTGACGAGCAGTACTTC
TRBV18	TRBJ1-3	once	.	CASSPGIARISGNTIYF	TGTGCCAGCTCACCAGGAATTGCGCGGATCTCTGGAAACACCATATATTTT
TRBV10-3	TRBJ1-4	.	.	CAIRWTVGFF	TGTGCCATCAGGTGGACAGTTGGGTTTTTT
TRBV9	TRBJ1-6	.	.	CASSAQERNSPLHF	TGTGCCAGCAGCGCCCAGGAACGAAATTCACCCCTCCACTTT
TRBV7-9	TRBJ1-1	.	TRBD1	CASSRAGQPNTEAFF	TGTGCCAGCTCCCGCGCGGGACAGCCGAACACTGAAGCTTTCTTT
TRBV7-2	TRBJ2-7	.	TRBD2	CASIPGRGLDYEQYF	TGTGCCAGCATCCCTGGGCGGGGACTAGACTACGAGCAGTACTTC
TRBV9	TRBJ1-3	.	.	CASSPDIGSGNTIYF	TGTGCCAGCAGCCCCGACATCGGCTCTGGAAACACCATATATTTT
TRBV19	TRBJ2-1	.	.	CASSIGSRLAEQFF	TGTGCCAGTAGTATTGGAAGTAGGCTAGCGGAGCAGTTCTTC
TRBV5-1	TRBJ1-1	.	.	CASSPREGLNTEAFF	TGCGCCAGCAGCCCCCGGGAGGGACTGAACACTGAAGCTTTCTTT
TRBV18	TRBJ2-4	.	.	CASSPQGAKNIQYF	TGTGCCAGCTCACCACAGGGGGCCAAAAACATTCAGTACTTC
TRBV7-2	TRBJ2-3	.	.	CASSLPSQGITDTQYF	TGTGCCAGCAGCTTACCTAGTCAGGGGATCACAGATACGCAGTATTTT
TRBV4-3	TRBJ2-1	.	.	CASSQDLPDSSYNEQFF	TGCGCCAGCAGCCAAGATCTCCCAGATTCCTCATACAATGAGCAGTTCTTC
TRBV6-6	TRBJ1-4	.	.	CASSFHSATNEKLFF	TGTGCCAGCAGTTTCCACTCTGCAACTAATGAAAAACTGTTTTTT
TRBV19	TRBJ1-2	once	.	CASSIPPTGGYTF	TGTGCCAGTAGTATCCCCCCTACCGGTGGCTACACCTTC
TRBV6-6	TRBJ2-7	.	TRBD2	CASSPSLAGVGYEQYF	TGTGCCAGCAGTCCCTCACTAGCGGGAGTAGGGTACGAGCAGTACTTC
TRBV10-3	TRBJ1-3	.	.	CASASNTIYF	TGTGCCAGTGCTAGCAACACCATATATTTT
TRBV19	TRBJ1-1	.	.	CASSPLMNTEAFF	TGTGCCAGTAGTCCCTTAATGAACACTGAAGCTTTCTTT
TRBV18	TRBJ2-5	once	TRBD1	CASSPTTGGFQETQYF	TGTGCCAGCTCACCAACGACAGGGGGCTTCCAAGAGACCCAGTACTTC
TRBV12-3/TRBV12-4	TRBJ1-2	.	.	CASSLGRGYGYTF	TGTGCCAGCAGTTTGGGCAGGGGCTATGGCTACACCTTC
TRBV2	TRBJ2-5	once	TRBD1	CAREKGAPGETQYF	TGTGCCAGAGAAAAGGGGGCCCCAGGGGAGACCCAGTACTTC
TRBV7-2	TRBJ2-5	.	.	CASSLGGGETQYF	TGTGCCAGCAGCTTAGGAGGAGGAGAGACCCAGTACTTC
TRBV7-2	TRBJ1-3	.	.	CASTPVGSGNTIYF	TGTGCCAGCACCCCAGTTGGCTCTGGAAACACCATATATTTT
TRBV7-7	TRBJ1-5	.	.	CASSPTENQPQHF	TGTGCCAGCAGCCCGACGGAGAATCAGCCCCAGCATTTT
TRBV6-2/TRBV6-3	TRBJ2-5	.	TRBD1	CASSSHGTGGETQYF	TGTGCCAGCAGTTCCCACGGGACAGGGGGAGAGACCCAGTACTTC
TRBV12-3/TRBV12-4	TRBJ2-5	.	.	CASSLNRQETQYF	TGTGCCAGCAGTTTGAACAGACAAGAGACCCAGTACTTC
TRBV7-2	TRBJ2-1	.	.	CASSLRHNEQFF	TGTGCCAGCAGCCTTAGACATAATGAGCAGTTCTTC
TRBV25-1	TRBJ2-7	few	.	CASSGMGGYEQYF	TGTGCCAGCAGTGGAATGGGGGGCTACGAGCAGTACTTC
TRBV5-1	TRBJ2-5	.	.	CASSLDRVTTGTQYF	TGCGCCAGCAGCTTGGATCGGGTGACTACCGGGACCCAGTACTTC
TRBV7-2	TRBJ2-7	.	TRBD2	CASTKREAYEQYF	TGTGCCAGCACAAAGCGGGAGGCATACGAGCAGTACTTC
TRBV6-6	TRBJ2-1	.	TRBD1	CASKGGQGSHEQFF	TGTGCCAGCAAGGGCGGACAGGGAAGCCATGAGCAGTTCTTC
TRBV10-3	TRBJ2-7	.	TRBD2	CAISPPGLAYEQYF	TGTGCCATCAGTCCCCCGGGACTAGCCTACGAGCAGTACTTC
TRBV3-1/TRBV3-2	TRBJ1-2	once	.	CASSPWVPTEKGYTF	TGTGCCAGCAGCCCCTGGGTCCCTACAGAGAAAGGCTACACCTTC
TRBV7-9	TRBJ1-2	.	.	CASSLQDYGYTF	TGTGCCAGCAGCTTACAGGACTATGGCTACACCTTC
TRBV19	TRBJ2-1	.	.	CASSISGSDYNEQFF	TGTGCCAGTAGTATTAGCGGTTCGGACTACAATGAGCAGTTCTTC
TRBV7-2	TRBJ2-7	.	.	CASSFTGTVTYEQYF	TGTGCCAGCAGCTTTACCGGGACTGTAACCTACGAGCAGTACTTC
TRBV4-2	TRBJ2-3	.	TRBD1	CASSHSTGGTDTQYF	TGTGCCAGCAGCCATTCGACAGGGGGCACAGATACGCAGTATTTT
TRBV6-4	TRBJ2-3	.	TRBD2	CASSVDGGYTDTQYF	TGTGCCAGCAGCGTCGACGGGGGGTACACAGATACGCAGTATTTT
TRBV27	TRBJ2-7	.	.	CASSLSPRTDFYEQYF	TGTGCCAGCAGTTTAAGTCCGAGGACAGACTTCTACGAGCAGTACTTC
TRBV6-5	TRBJ1-2	.	TRBD1	CASSRDRGYGYTF	TGTGCCAGCAGCCGGGACAGGGGCTATGGCTACACCTTC
TRBV28	TRBJ2-3	.	.	CASSPPGVDSTDTQYF	TGTGCCAGCAGTCCACCGGGGGTGGACAGCACAGATACGCAGTATTTT
TRBV4-1	TRBJ1-2	.	.	CASSPPTGVAPNYGYTF	TGCGCCAGCAGCCCCCCCACTGGTGTCGCCCCCAACTATGGCTACACCTTC
TRBV6-5	TRBJ1-1	.	.	CASSLGQQTQAFF	TGTGCCAGCAGCCTCGGACAGCAAACTCAAGCTTTCTTT
TRBV15	TRBJ2-7	.	.	CATSRAQGLNEQYF	TGTGCCACCAGCAGAGCCCAGGGGCTTAACGAGCAGTACTTC